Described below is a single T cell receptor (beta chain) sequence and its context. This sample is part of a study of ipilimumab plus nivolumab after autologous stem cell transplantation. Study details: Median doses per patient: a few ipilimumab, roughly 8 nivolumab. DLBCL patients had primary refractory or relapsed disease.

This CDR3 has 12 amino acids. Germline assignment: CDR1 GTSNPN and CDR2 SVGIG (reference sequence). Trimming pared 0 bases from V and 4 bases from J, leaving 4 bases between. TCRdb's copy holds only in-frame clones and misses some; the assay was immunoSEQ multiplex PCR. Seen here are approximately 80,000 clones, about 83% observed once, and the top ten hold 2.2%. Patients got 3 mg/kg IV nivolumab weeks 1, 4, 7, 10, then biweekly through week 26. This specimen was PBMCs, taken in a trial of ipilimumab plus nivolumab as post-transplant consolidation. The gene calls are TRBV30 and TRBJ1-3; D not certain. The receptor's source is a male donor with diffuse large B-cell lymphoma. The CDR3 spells CAWSVQGNTIYF. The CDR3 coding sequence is TGTGCCTGGAGTGTACAGGGAAACACCATATATTTT.